The 17 T cell receptor beta chains below were found in one sample sequenced in a study of CDR3 diversity in severe acne. One entry per CDR3 protein, called by TCRdb with MiXCR from the PCR reads. The table records 90,000 or so distinct CDR3 sequences, around 50% of them present only once. Specimen: blood. The origin of the receptors is a male donor in good health, serving as a control.

Only one count was recorded for this clonotype. The chain employs TRBV12-3 or TRBV12-4 and TRBJ2-7; 7 bases fit TRBD1. The CDR3 contains 13 residues. The V segment lost 5 bases and the J segment 3 bases; nucleotides outside the gene matches: 4. In DNA form, the CDR3 reads TGTGCCAGCAGTAAGGGACAGATCTACGAGCAGTACTTC. Amino acid sequence: CASSKGQIYEQYF.

This clonotype was counted ten times or more. V gene TRBV9 combines with J gene TRBJ2-3; TRBD2 might be the D (5 bases). This CDR3 contains 13 residues. Per the germline V gene, CDR1 is SGDLS and CDR2 is YYNGEE. V was clipped by 4 bases and J by 2 bases, with 8 bases between them. The CDR3 reads CASSKGLTDTQYF. The CDR3 DNA is TGTGCCAGCAGCAAAGGACTCACAGATACGCAGTATTTT.

Only a few counts were recorded for this clonotype. The chain recombines TRBV19 with TRBJ1-1, with D hard to call. The CDR3 totals 14 residues. Trimming cost V 5 bases and J 11 bases, with 21 bases left between them. The germline V gene has CDR1 LNHDA and CDR2 SQIVND (reference sequence). CDR3 loop: CASSLQDGYRTAFF. In DNA form, the CDR3 reads TGTGCCAGTAGTCTCCAGGACGGGTACAGAACGGCTTTCTTT. The whole variable domain, filled in from reference TRBV19 and TRBJ1-1, reads DGGITQSPKYLFRKEGQNVTLSCEQNLNHDAMYWYRQDPGQGLRLIYYSQIVNDFQKGDIAEGYSVSREKKESFPLTVTSAQKNPTAFYLCASSLQDGYRTAFFGQGTRLTVV.

This clonotype was counted many times. This chain joins TRBV29-1 and TRBJ2-1; 8 nucleotides match TRBD2. V trimming: 6 bases; J trimming: 9 bases; junction bases outside the gene matches: 13. Germline CDR1 is SQVTM and CDR2 is ANQGSEA. The CDR3 totals 14 residues. Here the CDR3 DNA reads TGCAGCGTAACCGATTCGGCGGGAGGAGTTGAGCAGTTCTTC. Protein: CSVTDSAGGVEQFF.

The chain combines TRBV7-2 with TRBJ1-1; tentatively, D is TRBD1 (5 bases). The CDR3 contains 13 residues. Germline V gene lookup returns CDR1 SGHTA and CDR2 FQGNSA. V was clipped by 5 bases and J by 6 bases, with 13 bases between them. The CDR3 reads CASSLDTGAEAFF. CDR3 in DNA: TGTGCCAGCAGCCTGGACACGGGCGCTGAAGCTTTCTTT.

The chain uses TRBV6-5 and TRBJ2-7; D is unresolved. Deletions cut 8 bases from V and 0 bases from J, with 5 bases between. The CDR3 totals 11 residues. CDR1 is MNHEY and CDR2 is SVGAGI in the germline V gene. CDR3 region: CASHGSYEQYF. The CDR3 DNA reads TGTGCCAGCCACGGCTCCTACGAGCAGTACTTC.

Written as DNA, the CDR3 is TGTGCCATCAGTGAGTCGAGCGGTCACCGCGAGCAGTACTTC. Amino acids: CAISESSGHREQYF. V gene TRBV10-3 combines with J gene TRBJ2-7; possibly TRBD2 for D (5 bases). The germline V and J ends were trimmed by 0 bases and 6 bases, with 12 bases remaining between them. The CDR3 contains 14 residues. The germline V gene has CDR1 ENHRY and CDR2 SYGVKD.

V and J are TRBV29-1 and TRBJ1-1, with no clear D. Germline V gene lookup returns CDR1 SQVTM and CDR2 ANQGSEA. V was clipped by 8 bases and J by 7 bases, with 11 bases between them. The CDR3 is made up of 10 amino acids. CDR3 sequence reads: CSPETVEAFF. Written as DNA, the CDR3 is TGCAGCCCAGAAACCGTTGAAGCTTTCTTT.

This clonotype came up a few times. V gene TRBV20-1 combines with J gene TRBJ1-5; D may be TRBD1 (5 bases). Germline V CDR1 and CDR2: DFQATT, SNEGSKA (reference sequence). The CDR3 loop spans 17 amino acids. The V end was cut by 3 bases, the J end by 1 base, with 19 bases between. The CDR3 here is CSARGQGWDPSNQPQHF. CDR3 DNA sequence: TGCAGTGCTAGGGGCCAGGGTTGGGATCCCAGCAATCAGCCCCAGCATTTT.

This chain connects TRBV5-1 to TRBJ2-7; the D gene is possibly TRBD2 (7 bases). Trimming left V 0 bases short and J 10 bases short, with 20 bases between. Germline V lookup: CDR1 SGHRS, CDR2 YFSETQ. The CDR3 runs to 15 residues. The CDR3, as DNA: TGCGCCAGCAGCTTGGACCGGCTTAGGGGGGGAAATCAGTACTTC. Residues: CASSLDRLRGGNQYF.

The rearrangement uses TRBV28 and TRBJ1-2, with a possible D match to TRBD1 (5 bases). V was shortened by 6 bases and J by 4 bases, with 21 bases between the two germline ends. The CDR3 has 16 residues. The V gene's germline CDR1 is MDHEN and CDR2 SYDVKM. CDR3 in amino acids: CASRKLLTDSLYGYTF. Written as DNA, the CDR3 is TGTGCCAGCAGAAAACTCCTAACCGACAGCCTCTATGGCTACACCTTC.

The rearrangement uses TRBV12-3 or TRBV12-4 and TRBJ2-7; 9 nucleotides line up with TRBD1. J lost 4 bases, V lost 6 bases, and 7 bases had no gene match. This CDR3 contains 14 residues. CDR3 sequence reads: CASSSGTGRYEQYF. The CDR3 DNA reads TGTGCCAGCAGCTCCGGGACAGGGAGGTACGAGCAGTACTTC.

This clonotype was counted between two and nine times. In DNA form, the CDR3 reads TGTGCCAGCAGCTACCTAGGGGGCACTGAAGCTTTCTTT. This translates into CASSYLGGTEAFF. The gene calls are TRBV7-6 and TRBJ1-1, with D tentatively TRBD1 (6 bases). Germline loops: CDR1 SGHVS, CDR2 FNYEAQ. The V and J ends lost 4 bases and 4 bases respectively, with 10 bases between them. This CDR3 region has 13 residues. The complete variable domain, with remaining parts taken from reference TRBV7-6 and TRBJ1-1, reads GAGVSQSPRYKVTKRGQDVALRCDPISGHVSLYWYRQALGQGPEFLTYFNYEAQQDKSGLPNDRFSAERPEGSISTLTIQRTEQRDSAMYRCASSYLGGTEAFFGQGTRLTVV.

This rearrangement joins TRBV6-1 to TRBJ2-6; D is undetermined. Germline V gene data show CDR1 as MNHNS and CDR2 as SASEGT. Trimming removed 5 bases at V and 14 bases at J, with 25 bases between. The CDR3 length is 16 residues. CDR3 loop: CASSYSTALQDHLLTF. The CDR3 bases are TGTGCCAGCAGTTACTCCACAGCGCTACAAGACCATCTCCTGACTTTC.

This clonotype was detected ten times or more. The chain is built from TRBV20-1 and TRBJ2-2; possible D gene TRBD1, 5 bases. The CDR3 totals 13 residues. The germline V and J ends were trimmed by 5 bases and 4 bases, with 11 bases remaining between them. Germline CDR1 reads DFQATT; CDR2 reads SNEGSKA (reference sequence). DNA of the CDR3: TGCAGTGCTCCCAGGGTCGGCACCGGGGAGCTGTTTTTT. Amino acid sequence: CSAPRVGTGELFF.

This clonotype showed up just a few times. V usage is TRBV10-3 and J usage is TRBJ2-7; the D gene is possibly TRBD2 (5 bases). Deletions cut 4 bases from V and 1 base from J, with 8 bases between. The CDR3 runs 13 residues. Germline CDR1 and CDR2: ENHRY and SYGVKD. This CDR3 reads CAISVPGSYEQYF. The CDR3 DNA reads as TGTGCCATCAGTGTGCCGGGGTCCTACGAGCAGTACTTC.

The chain employs TRBV27 and TRBJ2-1; a weak D match, TRBD1 (6 bases). The CDR3 sequence is 14 residues long. Looked up from germline, CDR1 is MNHEY and CDR2 is SMNVEV (reference sequence). V gave up 5 bases and J gave up 3 bases, with 11 bases separating them. This CDR3 is CASSQGQRYNEQFF. CDR3 coding DNA: TGTGCCAGCAGTCAAGGACAGCGCTACAATGAGCAGTTCTTC.